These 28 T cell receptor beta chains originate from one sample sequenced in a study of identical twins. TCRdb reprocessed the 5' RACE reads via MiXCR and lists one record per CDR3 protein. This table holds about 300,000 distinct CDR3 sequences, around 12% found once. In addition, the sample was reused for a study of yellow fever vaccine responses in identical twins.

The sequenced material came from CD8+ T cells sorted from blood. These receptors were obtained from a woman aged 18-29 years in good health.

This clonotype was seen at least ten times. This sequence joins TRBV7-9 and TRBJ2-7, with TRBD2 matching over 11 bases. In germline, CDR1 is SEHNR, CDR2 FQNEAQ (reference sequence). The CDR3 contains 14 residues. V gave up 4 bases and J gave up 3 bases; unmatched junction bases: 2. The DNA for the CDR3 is TGTGCCAGCAGCTCCGGGACTAGCGGCTACGAGCAGTACTTC. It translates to CASSSGTSGYEQYF.

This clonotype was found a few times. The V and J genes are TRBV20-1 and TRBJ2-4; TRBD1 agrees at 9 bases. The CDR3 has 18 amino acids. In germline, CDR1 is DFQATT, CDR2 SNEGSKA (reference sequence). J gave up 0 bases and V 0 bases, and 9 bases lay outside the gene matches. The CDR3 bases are TGCAGTGCTAGAGACGGAGACAGGGGGTATATAGCCAAAAACATTCAGTACTTC. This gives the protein CSARDGDRGYIAKNIQYF.

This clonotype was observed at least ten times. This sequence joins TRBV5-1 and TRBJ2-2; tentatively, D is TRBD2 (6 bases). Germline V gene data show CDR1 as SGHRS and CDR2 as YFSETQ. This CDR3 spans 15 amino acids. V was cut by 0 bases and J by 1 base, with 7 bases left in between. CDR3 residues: CASSLVGLNTGELFF. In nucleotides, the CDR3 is TGCGCCAGCAGCTTGGTGGGACTGAACACCGGGGAGCTGTTTTTT.

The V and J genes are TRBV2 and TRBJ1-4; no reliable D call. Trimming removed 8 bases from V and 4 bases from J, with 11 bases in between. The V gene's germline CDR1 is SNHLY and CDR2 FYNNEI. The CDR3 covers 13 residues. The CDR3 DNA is TGTGCCAGCCGCGAACAGTATAATGAAAAACTGTTTTTT. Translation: CASREQYNEKLFF.

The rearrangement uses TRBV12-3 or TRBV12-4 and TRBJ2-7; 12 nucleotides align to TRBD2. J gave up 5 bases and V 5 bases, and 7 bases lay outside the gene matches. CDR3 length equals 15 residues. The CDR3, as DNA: TGTGCCAGCAGTCGCGGACTAGCGGGACCCCACGAGCAGTACTTC. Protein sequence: CASSRGLAGPHEQYF.

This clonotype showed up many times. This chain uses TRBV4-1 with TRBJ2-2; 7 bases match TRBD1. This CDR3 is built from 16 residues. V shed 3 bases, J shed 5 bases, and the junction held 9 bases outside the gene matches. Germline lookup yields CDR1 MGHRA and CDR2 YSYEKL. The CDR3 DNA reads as TGCGCCAGCAGCCAGAGGGAACAGGGGCGAACCGGGGAGCTGTTTTTT. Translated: CASSQREQGRTGELFF.

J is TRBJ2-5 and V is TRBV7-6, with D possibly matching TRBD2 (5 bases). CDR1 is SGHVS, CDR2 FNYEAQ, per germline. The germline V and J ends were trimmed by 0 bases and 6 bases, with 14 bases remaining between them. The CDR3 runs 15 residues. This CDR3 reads CASSLAVSSLQTQYF. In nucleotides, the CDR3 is TGTGCCAGCAGCTTAGCGGTGTCTAGCCTCCAGACCCAGTACTTC. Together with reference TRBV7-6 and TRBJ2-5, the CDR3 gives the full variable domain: GAGVSQSPRYKVTKRGQDVALRCDPISGHVSLYWYRQALGQGPEFLTYFNYEAQQDKSGLPNDRFSAERPEGSISTLTIQRTEQRDSAMYRCASSLAVSSLQTQYFGPGTRLLVL.

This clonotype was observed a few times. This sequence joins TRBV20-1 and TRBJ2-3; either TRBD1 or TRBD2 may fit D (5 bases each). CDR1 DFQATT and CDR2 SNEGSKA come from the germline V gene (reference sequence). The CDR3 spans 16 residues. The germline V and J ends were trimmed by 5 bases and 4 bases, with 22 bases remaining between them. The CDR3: CSASQTGTVGPDTQYF. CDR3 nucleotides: TGCAGTGCTTCCCAAACCGGGACGGTGGGGCCAGATACGCAGTATTTT.

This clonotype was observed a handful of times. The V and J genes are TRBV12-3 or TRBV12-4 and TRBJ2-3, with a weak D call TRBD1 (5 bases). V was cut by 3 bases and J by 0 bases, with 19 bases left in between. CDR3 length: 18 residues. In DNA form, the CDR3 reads TGTGCCAGCAGTTTTTATGAAGCGACAGCCCCTAGCACAGATACGCAGTATTTT. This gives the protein CASSFYEATAPSTDTQYF.

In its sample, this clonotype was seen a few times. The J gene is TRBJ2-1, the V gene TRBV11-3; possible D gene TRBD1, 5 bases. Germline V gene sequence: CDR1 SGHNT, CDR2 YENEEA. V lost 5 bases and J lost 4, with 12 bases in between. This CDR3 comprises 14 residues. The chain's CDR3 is CASSQSGNYNEQFF. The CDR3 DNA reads TGTGCCAGCAGCCAGTCAGGGAATTACAATGAGCAGTTCTTC.

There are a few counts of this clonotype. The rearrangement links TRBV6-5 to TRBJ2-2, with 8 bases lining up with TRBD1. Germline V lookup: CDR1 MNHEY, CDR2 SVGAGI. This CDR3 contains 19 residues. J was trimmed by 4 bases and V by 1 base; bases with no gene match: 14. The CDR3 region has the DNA TGTGCCAGCAGTTACTTGATAGCTAGACAGGGGAGAAGCACCGGGGAGCTGTTTTTT. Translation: CASSYLIARQGRSTGELFF.

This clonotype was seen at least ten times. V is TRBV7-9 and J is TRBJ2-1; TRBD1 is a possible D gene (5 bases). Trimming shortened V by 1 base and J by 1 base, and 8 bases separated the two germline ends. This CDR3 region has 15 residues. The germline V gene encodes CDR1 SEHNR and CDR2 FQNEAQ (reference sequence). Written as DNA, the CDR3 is TGTGCCAGCAGCTTAGTTGCAGGGTCCTACAATGAGCAGTTCTTC. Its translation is CASSLVAGSYNEQFF.

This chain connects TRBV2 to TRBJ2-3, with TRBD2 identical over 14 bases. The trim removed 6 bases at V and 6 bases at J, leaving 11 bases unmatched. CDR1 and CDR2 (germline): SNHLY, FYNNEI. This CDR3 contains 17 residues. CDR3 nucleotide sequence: TGTGCCAGCAGCGGGACTAGCGGGAGCGGTCAGATGGATACGCAGTATTTT. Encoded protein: CASSGTSGSGQMDTQYF.

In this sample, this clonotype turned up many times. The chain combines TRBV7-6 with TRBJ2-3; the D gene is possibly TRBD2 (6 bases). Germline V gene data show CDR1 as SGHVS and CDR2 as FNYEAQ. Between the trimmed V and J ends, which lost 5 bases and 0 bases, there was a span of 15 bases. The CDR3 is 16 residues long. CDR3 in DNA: TGTGCCAGCAGCCCCTGGGGGGACGGAAGCACAGATACGCAGTATTTT. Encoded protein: CASSPWGDGSTDTQYF.

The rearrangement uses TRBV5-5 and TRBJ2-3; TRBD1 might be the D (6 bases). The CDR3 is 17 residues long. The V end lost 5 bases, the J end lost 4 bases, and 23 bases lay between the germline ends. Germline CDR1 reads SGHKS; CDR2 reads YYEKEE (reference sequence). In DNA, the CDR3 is TGTGCCAGCAGGGGGGCGACGGACCCGGGCCCGGCAGATACGCAGTATTTT. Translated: CASRGATDPGPADTQYF.

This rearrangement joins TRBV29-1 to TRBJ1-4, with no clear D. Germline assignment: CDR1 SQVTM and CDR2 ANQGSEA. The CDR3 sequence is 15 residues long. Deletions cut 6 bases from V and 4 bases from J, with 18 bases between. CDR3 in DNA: TGCAGCGTCGCCTTGGAGGGTCGGAGTAATGAAAAACTGTTTTTT. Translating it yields CSVALEGRSNEKLFF.

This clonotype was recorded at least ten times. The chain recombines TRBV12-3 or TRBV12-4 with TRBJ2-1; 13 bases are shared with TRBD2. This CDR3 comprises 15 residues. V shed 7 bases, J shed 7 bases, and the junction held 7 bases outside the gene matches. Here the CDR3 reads CASTTGTSGINEQFF. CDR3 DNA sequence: TGTGCCAGCACCACTGGGACTAGCGGGATAAATGAGCAGTTCTTC.

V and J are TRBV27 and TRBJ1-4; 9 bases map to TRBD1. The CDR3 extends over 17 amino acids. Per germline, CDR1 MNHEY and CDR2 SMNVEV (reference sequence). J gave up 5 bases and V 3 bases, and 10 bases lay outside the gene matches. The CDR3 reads CASSFGTGKKGNEKLFF. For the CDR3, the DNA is TGTGCCAGCAGTTTTGGGACAGGGAAGAAAGGAAATGAAAAACTGTTTTTT. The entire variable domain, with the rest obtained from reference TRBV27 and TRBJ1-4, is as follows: EAQVTQNPRYLITVTGKKLTVTCSQNMNHEYMSWYRQDPGLGLRQIYYSMNVEVTDKGDVPEGYKVSRKEKRNFPLILESPSPNQTSLYFCASSFGTGKKGNEKLFFGSGTQLSVL.

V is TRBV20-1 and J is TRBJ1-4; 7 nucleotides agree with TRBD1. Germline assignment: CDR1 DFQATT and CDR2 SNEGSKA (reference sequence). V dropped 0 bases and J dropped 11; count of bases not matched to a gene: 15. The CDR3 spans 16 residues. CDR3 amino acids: CSARDLETGIDLKLFF. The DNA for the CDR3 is TGCAGTGCTAGAGACCTCGAGACAGGGATAGATCTTAAACTGTTTTTT.

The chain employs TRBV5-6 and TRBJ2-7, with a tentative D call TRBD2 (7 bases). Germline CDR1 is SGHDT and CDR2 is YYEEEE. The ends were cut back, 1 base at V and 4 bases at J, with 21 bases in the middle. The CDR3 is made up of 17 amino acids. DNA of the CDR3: TGTGCCAGCAGCTTGTGGGGGGGCCCAGCTTTTTCTTACGAGCAGTACGTC. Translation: CASSLWGGPAFSYEQYV.

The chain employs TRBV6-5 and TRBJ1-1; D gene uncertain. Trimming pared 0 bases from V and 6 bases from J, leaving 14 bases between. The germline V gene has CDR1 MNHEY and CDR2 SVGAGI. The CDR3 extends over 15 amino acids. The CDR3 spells CASSYSTPLLSEAFF. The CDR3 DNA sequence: TGTGCCAGCAGTTACTCGACCCCCTTGCTCTCTGAAGCTTTCTTT.

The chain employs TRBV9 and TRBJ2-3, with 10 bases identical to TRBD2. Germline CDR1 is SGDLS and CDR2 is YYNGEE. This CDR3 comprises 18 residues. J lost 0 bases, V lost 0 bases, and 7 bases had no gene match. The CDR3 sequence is CASSVVSSGGFSTDTQYF. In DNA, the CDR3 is TGTGCCAGCAGCGTAGTGAGTAGCGGGGGGTTTAGCACAGATACGCAGTATTTT. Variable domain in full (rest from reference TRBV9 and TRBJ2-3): DSGVTQTPKHLITATGQRVTLRCSPRSGDLSVYWYQQSLDQGLQFLIQYYNGEERAKGNILERFSAQQFPDLHSELNLSSLELGDSALYFCASSVVSSGGFSTDTQYFGPGTRLTVL.

For the CDR3, the DNA is TGTGCCTGCTGCCAGCGGGTCCTTTGGACACAGGAGCAGTACTTC. This encodes CACCQRVLWTQEQYF. The V call is TRBV3-1, the J call TRBJ2-7, with TRBD2 as a possible D gene (6 bases). Trimming cost V 11 bases and J 7 bases, with 27 bases left between them. This CDR3 has 15 amino acids. Germline lookup yields CDR1 LGHDT and CDR2 YNNKEL (reference sequence).

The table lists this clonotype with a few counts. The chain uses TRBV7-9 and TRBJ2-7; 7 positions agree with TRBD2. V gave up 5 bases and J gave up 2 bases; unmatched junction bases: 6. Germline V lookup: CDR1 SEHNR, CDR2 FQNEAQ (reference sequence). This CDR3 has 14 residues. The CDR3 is CASSRSSGPYEQYF. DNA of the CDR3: TGTGCCAGCAGCCGCTCTAGCGGCCCCTACGAGCAGTACTTC.

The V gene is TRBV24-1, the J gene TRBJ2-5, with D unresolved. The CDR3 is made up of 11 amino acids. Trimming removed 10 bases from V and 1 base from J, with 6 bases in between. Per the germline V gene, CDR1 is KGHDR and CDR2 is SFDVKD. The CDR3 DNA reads TGTGCCACGAGCCTCCAAGAGACCCAGTACTTC. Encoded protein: CATSLQETQYF.

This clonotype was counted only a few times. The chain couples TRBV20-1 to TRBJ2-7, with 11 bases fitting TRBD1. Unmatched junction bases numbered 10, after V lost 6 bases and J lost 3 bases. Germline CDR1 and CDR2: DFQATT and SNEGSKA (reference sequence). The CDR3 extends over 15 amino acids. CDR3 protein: CSALQGQGDLYEQYF. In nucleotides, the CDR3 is TGCAGTGCACTACAGGGACAGGGGGACCTCTACGAGCAGTACTTC.

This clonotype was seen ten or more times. The CDR3: CASSLEGTGGNEKLFF. CDR3 nucleotide sequence: TGTGCCAGCAGCTTAGAAGGGACAGGGGGAAATGAAAAACTGTTTTTT. The chain is built from TRBV7-8 and TRBJ1-4; 11 bases are a match to TRBD1. CDR3 length: 16 amino acids. Germline loops: CDR1 SGHVS, CDR2 FQNEAQ. Trimming took 1 base from V and 5 from J; bases not matched to a gene: 3.

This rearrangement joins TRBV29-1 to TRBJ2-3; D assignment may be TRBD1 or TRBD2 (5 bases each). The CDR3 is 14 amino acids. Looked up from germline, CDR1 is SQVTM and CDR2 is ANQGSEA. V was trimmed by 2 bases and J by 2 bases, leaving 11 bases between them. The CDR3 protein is CSVELGDLTDTQYF. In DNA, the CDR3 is TGCAGCGTTGAATTGGGGGACCTCACAGATACGCAGTATTTT.